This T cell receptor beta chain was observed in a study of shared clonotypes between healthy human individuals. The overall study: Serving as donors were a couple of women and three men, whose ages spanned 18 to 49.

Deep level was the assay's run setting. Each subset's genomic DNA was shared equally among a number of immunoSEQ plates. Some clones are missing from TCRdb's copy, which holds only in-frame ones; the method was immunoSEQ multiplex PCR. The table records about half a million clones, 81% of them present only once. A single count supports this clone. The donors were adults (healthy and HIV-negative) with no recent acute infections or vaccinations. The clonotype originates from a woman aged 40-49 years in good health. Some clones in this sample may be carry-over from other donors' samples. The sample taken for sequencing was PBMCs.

In DNA form, the CDR3 reads TGTGCCACTACAACACAGGGGTACCCGGGCTACACCTTC. Translation: CATTTQGYPGYTF. The genes are TRBV28 and TRBJ1-2, with 7 bases matching TRBD1. The CDR3 is made up of 13 amino acids. V shed 10 bases and J 8 bases; nucleotides not matched to a gene: 13. From germline, CDR1 is MDHEN and CDR2 SYDVKM.